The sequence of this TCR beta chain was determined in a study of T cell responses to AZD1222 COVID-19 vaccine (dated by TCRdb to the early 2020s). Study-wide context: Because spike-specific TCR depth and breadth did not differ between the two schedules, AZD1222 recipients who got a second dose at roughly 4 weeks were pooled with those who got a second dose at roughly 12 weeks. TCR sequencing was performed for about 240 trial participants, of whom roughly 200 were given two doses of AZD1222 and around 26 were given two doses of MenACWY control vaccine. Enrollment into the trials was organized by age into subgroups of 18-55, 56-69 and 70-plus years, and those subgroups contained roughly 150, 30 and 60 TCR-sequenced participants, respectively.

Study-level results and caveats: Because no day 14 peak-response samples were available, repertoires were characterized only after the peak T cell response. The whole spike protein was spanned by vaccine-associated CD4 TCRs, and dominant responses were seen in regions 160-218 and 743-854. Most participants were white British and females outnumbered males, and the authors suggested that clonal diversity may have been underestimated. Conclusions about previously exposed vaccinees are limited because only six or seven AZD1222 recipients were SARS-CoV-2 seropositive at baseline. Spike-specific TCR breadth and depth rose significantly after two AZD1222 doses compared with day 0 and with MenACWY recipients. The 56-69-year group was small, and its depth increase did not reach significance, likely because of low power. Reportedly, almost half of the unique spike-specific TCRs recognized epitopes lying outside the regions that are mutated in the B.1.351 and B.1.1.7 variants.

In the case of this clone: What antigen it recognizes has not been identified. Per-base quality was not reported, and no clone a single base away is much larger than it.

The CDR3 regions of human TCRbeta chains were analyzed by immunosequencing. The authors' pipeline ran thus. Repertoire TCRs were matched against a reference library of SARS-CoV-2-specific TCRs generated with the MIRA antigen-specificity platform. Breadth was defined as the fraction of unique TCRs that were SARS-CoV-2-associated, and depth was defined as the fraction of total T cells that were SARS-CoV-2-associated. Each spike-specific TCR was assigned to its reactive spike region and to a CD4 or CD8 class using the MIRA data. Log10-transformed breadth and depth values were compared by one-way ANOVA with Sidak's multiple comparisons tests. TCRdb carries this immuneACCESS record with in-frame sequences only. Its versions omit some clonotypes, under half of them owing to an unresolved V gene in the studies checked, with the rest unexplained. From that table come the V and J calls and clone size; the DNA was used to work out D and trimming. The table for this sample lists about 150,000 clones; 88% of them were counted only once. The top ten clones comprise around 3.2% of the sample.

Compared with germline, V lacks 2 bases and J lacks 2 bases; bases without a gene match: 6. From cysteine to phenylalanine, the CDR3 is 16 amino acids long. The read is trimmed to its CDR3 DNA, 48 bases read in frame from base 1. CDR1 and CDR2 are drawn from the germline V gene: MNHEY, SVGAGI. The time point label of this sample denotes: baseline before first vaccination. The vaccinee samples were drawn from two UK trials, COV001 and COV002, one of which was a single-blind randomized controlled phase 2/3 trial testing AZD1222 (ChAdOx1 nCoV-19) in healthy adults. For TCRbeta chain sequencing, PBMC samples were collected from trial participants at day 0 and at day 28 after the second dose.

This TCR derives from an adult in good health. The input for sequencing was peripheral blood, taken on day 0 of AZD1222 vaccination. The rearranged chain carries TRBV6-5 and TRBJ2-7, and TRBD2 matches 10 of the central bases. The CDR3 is CASSYVGLAGAYEQYF. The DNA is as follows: TGTGCCAGCAGTTACGTGGGGCTAGCGGGAGCCTACGAGCAGTACTTC.